The 22 T cell receptor beta chains below were found in one sample sequenced in a study of blood T cell repertoires in COVID-19. TCRdb keeps only in-frame clones here, not all; method: immunoSEQ multiplex PCR. This repertoire shows 180,000 or so clones, approximately 80% found once; its top ten account for roughly 14%. The sample comprised PBMCs or T cells enriched from blood (not recorded which). The receptors stem from a man aged 60 to 69 who had been exposed to COVID-19.

V gene TRBV5-1 combines with J gene TRBJ1-5, with unresolved D. This CDR3 region has 15 residues. CDR1 is SGHRS, CDR2 YFSETQ, per germline. V was trimmed by 0 bases and J by 1 base, leaving 8 bases between them. CDR3 nucleotide sequence: TGCGCCAGCAGCTTGGGGTTCGGGAGCAATCAGCCCCAGCATTTT. Protein sequence: CASSLGFGSNQPQHF.

The chain recombines TRBV9 with TRBJ1-5, with TRBD1 matching 7 bases. The CDR3 extends over 14 amino acids. V lost 4 bases to trimming and J lost 2 bases; unmatched junction nucleotides: 3. Germline CDR1 reads SGDLS; CDR2 reads YYNGEE. The DNA for the CDR3 is TGTGCCAGCAGCCAAGGACAGGGCAATCAGCCCCAGCATTTT. This sequence encodes CASSQGQGNQPQHF. The full variable domain, rest sourced from reference TRBV9 and TRBJ1-5, is DSGVTQTPKHLITATGQRVTLRCSPRSGDLSVYWYQQSLDQGLQFLIQYYNGEERAKGNILERFSAQQFPDLHSELNLSSLELGDSALYFCASSQGQGNQPQHFGDGTRLSIL.

The chain carries TRBV12-3 or TRBV12-4 and TRBJ1-3; D is uncertain. Trimming stripped 4 bases from V and 4 bases from J, with 8 bases between. The CDR3 sequence is 13 residues long. The CDR3 bases are TGTGCCAGCAGTTCCATGGCCGGAAACACCATATATTTT. It codes for CASSSMAGNTIYF.

The chain uses TRBV19 and TRBJ2-2; TRBD1 agrees at 8 bases. In germline, CDR1 is LNHDA, CDR2 SQIVND (reference sequence). Germline trimming cut 6 bases from V and 0 bases from J; bases unmatched to any gene: 9. The CDR3 contains 17 residues. The CDR3 sequence is CASRLGQGFANTGELFF. CDR3 nucleotide sequence: TGTGCCAGTAGACTAGGACAGGGTTTCGCGAACACCGGGGAGCTGTTTTTT.

J is TRBJ2-7 and V is TRBV19; TRBD2 might be the D (7 bases). Germline CDR1 LNHDA, CDR2 SQIVND (reference sequence). CDR3 length: 13 residues. Trimming removed 9 bases at V and 7 bases at J, with 19 bases between. This chain's CDR3 is CASGTGSRGEQYF. CDR3 nucleotide sequence: TGTGCCAGCGGTACAGGGTCGCGGGGGGAGCAGTACTTC.

This clone occurred a few times. V and J are TRBV27 and TRBJ1-2; D remains ambiguous. The CDR3 has 11 residues. Germline V gene sequence: CDR1 MNHEY, CDR2 SMNVEV (reference sequence). CDR3 loop: CVHNGNYGYTF. In DNA, the CDR3 is TGTGTCCACAATGGTAACTATGGCTACACCTTC.

This clone was seen ten or more times. This sequence joins TRBV18 and TRBJ1-2, with 9 bases fitting TRBD1. V trimming: 3 bases; J trimming: 4 bases; junction bases outside the gene matches: 6. The CDR3 length is 15 residues. CDR1 and CDR2 from the germline V gene are KGHSH and LQKENI. DNA of the CDR3: TGTGCCAGCTCACCTCCGACGGACAGGGGCTATGGCTACACCTTC. Translation gives CASSPPTDRGYGYTF.

The chain joins TRBV5-1 to TRBJ2-2; 12 positions agree with TRBD1. Germline V gives CDR1 SGHRS, CDR2 YFSETQ. The J segment lost 0 bases and the V segment lost 4 bases, leaving 4 bases of the junction unmatched. This CDR3 region has 17 residues. The CDR3 region is CASSQGQGASNTGELFF. CDR3 bases: TGCGCCAGCAGCCAGGGACAGGGGGCATCGAACACCGGGGAGCTGTTTTTT. Full variable domain (rest looked up from reference TRBV5-1 and TRBJ2-2): KAGVTQTPRYLIKTRGQQVTLSCSPISGHRSVSWYQQTPGQGLQFLFEYFSETQRNKGNFPGRFSGRQFSNSRSEMNVSTLELGDSALYLCASSQGQGASNTGELFFGEGSRLTVL.

This rearrangement joins TRBV7-9 to TRBJ1-1; D is undetermined. Germline lookup yields CDR1 SEHNR and CDR2 FQNEAQ (reference sequence). The CDR3 consists of 15 residues. The V end was cut by 8 bases, the J end by 1 base, with 17 bases between. CDR3 region: CASLGGGLRNTEAFF. The CDR3 bases are TGTGCCAGCCTCGGCGGTGGACTCAGGAACACTGAAGCTTTCTTT.

The chain carries TRBV6-6 and TRBJ2-2; 7 positions agree with TRBD1. V dropped 2 bases and J dropped 12; count of bases not matched to a gene: 3. Germline loops: CDR1 MNHNY, CDR2 SVGAGI (reference sequence). CDR3 length: 12 amino acids. The CDR3 region is CASSYIQGKLFF. CDR3 DNA: TGTGCCAGCAGTTACATACAGGGGAAGCTGTTTTTT.

This clone was picked up a small number of times. The rearrangement joins TRBV20-1 to TRBJ2-1; TRBD2 matches 11 bases. V shed 3 bases, J shed 9 bases, and the junction held 4 bases outside the gene matches. From germline, CDR1 is DFQATT and CDR2 SNEGSKA (reference sequence). The CDR3 is 13 amino acids. The CDR3 region is CSASGLAGGEQFF. Written as DNA, the CDR3 is TGCAGTGCTAGTGGGCTAGCGGGAGGTGAGCAGTTCTTC.

The chain is built from TRBV5-8 and TRBJ2-7, with 8 positions matching TRBD2. V trimming: 4 bases; J trimming: 3 bases; junction bases outside the gene matches: 6. The germline gives CDR1 SGHTS, CDR2 YDEGEE. The CDR3 runs to 14 residues. Here the CDR3 reads CASSQGLASYEQYF. CDR3 bases: TGTGCCAGCAGCCAAGGACTAGCAAGCTACGAGCAGTACTTC.

V usage is TRBV9 and J usage is TRBJ2-7; 7 nucleotides match TRBD1. The CDR3 sequence is 13 residues long. The junction had 6 bases not matched to a gene; V was cut back by 4 bases and J by 5 bases. In germline, CDR1 is SGDLS, CDR2 YYNGEE. CDR3 residues: CASSQRQGHEQYF. The CDR3 coding sequence is TGTGCCAGCAGCCAGCGACAGGGCCACGAGCAGTACTTC.

The chain links TRBV19 to TRBJ1-2; no clear D. From germline, CDR1 is LNHDA and CDR2 SQIVND (reference sequence). The CDR3 length is 14 residues. V was pared by 3 bases and J by 4 bases, with 12 bases between. In DNA form, the CDR3 reads TGTGCCAGTAGTATTGGCCAGTTCAGCTATGGCTACACCTTC. Residues: CASSIGQFSYGYTF.

This rearrangement joins TRBV27 to TRBJ2-7; a weak D match, TRBD1 (5 bases). V was cut by 6 bases and J by 4 bases, with 13 bases left in between. The CDR3 totals 13 residues. Germline V gene data show CDR1 as MNHEY and CDR2 as SMNVEV (reference sequence). CDR3 bases: TGTGCCAGCAGGCGTCAGGGTGGGTACGAGCAGTACTTC. Protein product: CASRRQGGYEQYF.

The chain is built from TRBV7-3 and TRBJ1-2, with a tentative D call TRBD1 (6 bases). Germline CDR1 and CDR2: SGHTA and FQGTGA. CDR3 length: 14 residues. Trimming stripped 2 bases from V and 5 bases from J, with 12 bases between. The CDR3 DNA sequence: TGTGCCAGCAGCTTAGCCCCAGGGGAATATGGCTACACCTTC. Amino acids: CASSLAPGEYGYTF.

The V call is TRBV6-2 or TRBV6-3, the J call TRBJ1-2; no clear D gene. Between the trimmed V and J ends, which lost 0 bases and 4 bases, there was a span of 6 bases. The CDR3 has 13 amino acids. The germline V gene encodes CDR1 MNHEY and CDR2 SVGEGT. DNA for the CDR3: TGTGCCAGCAGTTACTCAGGGAGCTATGGCTACACCTTC. Its protein is CASSYSGSYGYTF.

The chain links TRBV9 to TRBJ2-1; D gene ambiguous. The CDR3 spans 17 residues. Germline V CDR1 and CDR2: SGDLS, YYNGEE. Trimming left V 0 bases short and J 2 bases short, with 15 bases between. CDR3 nucleotide sequence: TGTGCCAGCAGCGTAGGTGCGGAAGCAGTAGCCTACAATGAGCAGTTCTTC. Protein sequence: CASSVGAEAVAYNEQFF.

This clone was picked up a small number of times. The V and J genes are TRBV6-6 and TRBJ2-2, with D maybe TRBD2 (6 bases). V lost 5 bases to trimming and J lost 2 bases, with 21 bases between them. CDR3 length: 18 residues. Germline V lookup: CDR1 MNHNY, CDR2 SVGAGI (reference sequence). In nucleotides, the CDR3 is TGTGCCAGCAGTCGACCCCAAGGTCGGGGGTCAAACACCGGGGAGCTGTTTTTT. Translated, it gives CASSRPQGRGSNTGELFF.

This clone was found once. The gene calls are TRBV5-6 and TRBJ2-1; 8 bases map to TRBD2. After removal of 4 bases from V and 0 bases from J, the junction contained 3 bases not matched to a gene. The CDR3 is 15 amino acids. From germline, CDR1 is SGHDT and CDR2 YYEEEE. In DNA form, the CDR3 reads TGTGCCAGCAGCCTAGCGGGCCGCTCCTACAATGAGCAGTTCTTC. Translation gives CASSLAGRSYNEQFF.

The chain recombines TRBV7-8 with TRBJ2-7; 9 bases map to TRBD2. Trimming cost V 1 base and J 2 bases; bases outside gene matches: 9. The CDR3 runs to 17 residues. Germline CDR1 reads SGHVS; CDR2 reads FQNEAQ. The CDR3 DNA reads TGTGCCAGCAGCTTAGTACTAGCGGGTGCAAATACCTACGAGCAGTACTTC. Its protein is CASSLVLAGANTYEQYF.

This chain links TRBV20-1 with TRBJ2-3, with 12 positions matching TRBD2. CDR3 length equals 16 residues. Trimming at V came to 3 bases and at J to 1 base, leaving 5 bases not matched to a gene. Germline lookup yields CDR1 DFQATT and CDR2 SNEGSKA (reference sequence). The CDR3 DNA follows: TGCAGTGCTAGTACTAGCGGGAGGAGGGGCACAGATACGCAGTATTTT. Translation: CSASTSGRRGTDTQYF.